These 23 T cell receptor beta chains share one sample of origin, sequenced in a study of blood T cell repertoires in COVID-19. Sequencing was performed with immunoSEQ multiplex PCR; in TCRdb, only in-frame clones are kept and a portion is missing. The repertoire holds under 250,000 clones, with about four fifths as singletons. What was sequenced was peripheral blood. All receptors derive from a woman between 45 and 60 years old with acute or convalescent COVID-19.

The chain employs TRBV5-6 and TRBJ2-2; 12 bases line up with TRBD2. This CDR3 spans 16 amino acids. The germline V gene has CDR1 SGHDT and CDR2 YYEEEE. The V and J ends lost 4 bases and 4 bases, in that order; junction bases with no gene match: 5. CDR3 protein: CASSRLAGVVTGELFF. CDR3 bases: TGTGCCAGCAGCAGACTAGCGGGAGTAGTCACCGGGGAGCTGTTTTTT.

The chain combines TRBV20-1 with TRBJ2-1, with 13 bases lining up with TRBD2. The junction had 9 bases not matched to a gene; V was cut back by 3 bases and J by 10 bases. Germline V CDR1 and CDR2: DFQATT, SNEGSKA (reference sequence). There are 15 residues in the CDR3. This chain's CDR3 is CSASYGLAGAGEQFF. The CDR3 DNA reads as TGCAGTGCTAGTTACGGACTAGCGGGAGCGGGAGAGCAGTTCTTC.

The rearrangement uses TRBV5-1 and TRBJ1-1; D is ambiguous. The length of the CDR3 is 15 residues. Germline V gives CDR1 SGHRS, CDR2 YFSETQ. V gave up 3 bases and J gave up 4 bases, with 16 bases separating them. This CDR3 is CASSSRSVFSTEAFF. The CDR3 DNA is TGCGCCAGCAGCTCGAGGTCGGTTTTCAGCACTGAAGCTTTCTTT.

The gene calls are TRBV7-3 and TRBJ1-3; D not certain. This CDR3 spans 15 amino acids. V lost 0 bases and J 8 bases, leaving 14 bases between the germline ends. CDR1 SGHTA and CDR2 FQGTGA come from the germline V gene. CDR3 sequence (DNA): TGTGCCAGCAGCTTAACGACGGACCCCGGGGACACCATATATTTT. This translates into CASSLTTDPGDTIYF. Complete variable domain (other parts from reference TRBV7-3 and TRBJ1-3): GAGVSQTPSNKVTEKGKYVELRCDPISGHTALYWYRQSLGQGPEFLIYFQGTGAADDSGLPNDRFFAVRPEGSVSTLKIQRTERGDSAVYLCASSLTTDPGDTIYFGEGSWLTVV.

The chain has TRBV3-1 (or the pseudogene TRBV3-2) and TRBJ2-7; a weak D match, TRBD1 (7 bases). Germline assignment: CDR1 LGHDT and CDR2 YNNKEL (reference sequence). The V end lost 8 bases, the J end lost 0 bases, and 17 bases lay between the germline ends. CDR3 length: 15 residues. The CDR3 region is CASRRGTVSSYEQYF. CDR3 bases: TGTGCCAGCCGCCGGGGGACAGTAAGCTCCTACGAGCAGTACTTC.

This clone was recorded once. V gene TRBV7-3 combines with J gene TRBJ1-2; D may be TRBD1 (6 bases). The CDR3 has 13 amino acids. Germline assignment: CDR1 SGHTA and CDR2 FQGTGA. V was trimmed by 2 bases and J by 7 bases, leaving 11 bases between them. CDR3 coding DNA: TGTGCCAGCAGCTTAGGGGGACATAGTGGCTACACCTTC. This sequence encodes CASSLGGHSGYTF.

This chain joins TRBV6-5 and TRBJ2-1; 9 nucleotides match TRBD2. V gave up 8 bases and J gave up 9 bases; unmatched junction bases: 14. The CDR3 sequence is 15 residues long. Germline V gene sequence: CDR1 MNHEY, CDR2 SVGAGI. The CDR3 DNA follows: TGTGCCAGCTTTCGTAGCGGGAGTCTTGACGGTGAGCAGTTCTTC. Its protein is CASFRSGSLDGEQFF.

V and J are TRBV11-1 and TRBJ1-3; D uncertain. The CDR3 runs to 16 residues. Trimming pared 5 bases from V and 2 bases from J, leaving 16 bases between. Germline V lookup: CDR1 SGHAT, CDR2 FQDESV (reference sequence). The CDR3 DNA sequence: TGTGCCAGCAGCACCGACGGTTGGGGAGCTGGAAACACCATATATTTT. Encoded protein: CASSTDGWGAGNTIYF.

The CDR3 sequence: CASTPLPGNEQFF. CDR3 nucleotides: TGTGCCAGCACCCCTCTTCCGGGCAATGAGCAGTTCTTC. The J gene is TRBJ2-1, the V gene TRBV6-5; D not certain. This CDR3 has 13 residues. Germline V gene data show CDR1 as MNHEY and CDR2 as SVGAGI. The V end lost 7 bases, the J end lost 6 bases, and 13 bases lay between the germline ends.

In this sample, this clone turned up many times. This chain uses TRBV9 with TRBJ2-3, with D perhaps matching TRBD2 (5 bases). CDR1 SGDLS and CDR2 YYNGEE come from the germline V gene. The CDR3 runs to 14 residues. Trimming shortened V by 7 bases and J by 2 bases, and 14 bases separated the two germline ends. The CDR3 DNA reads TGTGCCAGCTCGGGGAGTGGTTACACAGATACGCAGTATTTT. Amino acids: CASSGSGYTDTQYF. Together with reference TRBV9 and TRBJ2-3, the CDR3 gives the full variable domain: DSGVTQTPKHLITATGQRVTLRCSPRSGDLSVYWYQQSLDQGLQFLIQYYNGEERAKGNILERFSAQQFPDLHSELNLSSLELGDSALYFCASSGSGYTDTQYFGPGTRLTVL.

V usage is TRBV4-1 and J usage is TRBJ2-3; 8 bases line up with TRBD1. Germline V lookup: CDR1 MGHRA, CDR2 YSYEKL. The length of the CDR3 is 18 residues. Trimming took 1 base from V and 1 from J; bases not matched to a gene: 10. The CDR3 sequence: CASSQAITGTGRTDTQYF. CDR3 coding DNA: TGCGCCAGCAGCCAAGCCATAACCGGGACAGGCCGCACAGATACGCAGTATTTT.

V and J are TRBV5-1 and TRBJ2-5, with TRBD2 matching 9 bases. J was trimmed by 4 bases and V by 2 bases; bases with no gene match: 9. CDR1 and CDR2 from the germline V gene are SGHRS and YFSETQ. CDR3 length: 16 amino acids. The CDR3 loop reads CASSFRLAGRAETQYF. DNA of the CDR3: TGCGCCAGCAGCTTCCGGCTAGCGGGACGGGCAGAGACCCAGTACTTC.

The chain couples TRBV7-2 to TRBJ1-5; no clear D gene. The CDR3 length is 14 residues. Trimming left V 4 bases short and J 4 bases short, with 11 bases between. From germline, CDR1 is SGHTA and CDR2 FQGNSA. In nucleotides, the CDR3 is TGTGCCAGCAGCTACGGACTGTGGAATCAGCCCCAGCATTTT. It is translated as CASSYGLWNQPQHF.

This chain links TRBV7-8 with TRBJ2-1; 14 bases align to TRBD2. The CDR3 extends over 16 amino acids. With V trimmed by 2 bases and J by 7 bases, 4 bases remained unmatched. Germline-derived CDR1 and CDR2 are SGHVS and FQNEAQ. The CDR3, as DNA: TGTGCCAGCAGCTTATTCCGACTAGCGGGAGGGAATGAGCAGTTCTTC. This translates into CASSLFRLAGGNEQFF. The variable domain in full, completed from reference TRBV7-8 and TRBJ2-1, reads GAGVSQSPRYKVAKRGQDVALRCDPISGHVSLFWYQQALGQGPEFLTYFQNEAQLDKSGLPSDRFFAERPEGSVSTLKIQRTQQEDSAVYLCASSLFRLAGGNEQFFGPGTRLTVL.

CDR3 DNA: TGTGCCAGCAGCTTACGGAGTAGCGGGAGGGTAGTACATTCAGATACGCAGTATTTT. It translates to CASSLRSSGRVVHSDTQYF. The chain carries TRBV7-6 and TRBJ2-3; 11 nucleotides align to TRBD2. The CDR3 loop spans 19 amino acids. With V trimmed by 2 bases and J by 4 bases, 14 bases remained unmatched. In germline, CDR1 is SGHVS, CDR2 FNYEAQ. Drawing the rest from reference TRBV7-6 and TRBJ2-3, the complete variable domain is GAGVSQSPRYKVTKRGQDVALRCDPISGHVSLYWYRQALGQGPEFLTYFNYEAQQDKSGLPNDRFSAERPEGSISTLTIQRTEQRDSAMYRCASSLRSSGRVVHSDTQYFGPGTRLTVL.

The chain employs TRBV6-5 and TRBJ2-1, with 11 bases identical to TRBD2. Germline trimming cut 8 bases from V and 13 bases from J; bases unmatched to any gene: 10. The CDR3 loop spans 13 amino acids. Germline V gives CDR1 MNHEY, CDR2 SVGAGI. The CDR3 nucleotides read TGTGCCAGCCGCCAAGGACTAGCGGGTAAACAGTTCTTC. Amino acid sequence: CASRQGLAGKQFF.

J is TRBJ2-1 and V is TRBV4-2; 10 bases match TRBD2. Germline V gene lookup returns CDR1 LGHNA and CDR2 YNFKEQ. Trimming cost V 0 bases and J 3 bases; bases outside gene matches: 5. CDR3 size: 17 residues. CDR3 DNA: TGTGCCAGCAGCCAAGACGTTGGACTAGCGGTCTACAATGAGCAGTTCTTC. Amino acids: CASSQDVGLAVYNEQFF.

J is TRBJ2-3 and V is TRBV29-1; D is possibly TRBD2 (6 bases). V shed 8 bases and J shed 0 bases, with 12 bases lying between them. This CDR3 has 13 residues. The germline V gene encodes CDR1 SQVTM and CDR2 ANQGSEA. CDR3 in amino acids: CSLAGTSTDTQYF. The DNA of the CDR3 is TGCAGCCTCGCGGGGACTAGCACAGATACGCAGTATTTT.

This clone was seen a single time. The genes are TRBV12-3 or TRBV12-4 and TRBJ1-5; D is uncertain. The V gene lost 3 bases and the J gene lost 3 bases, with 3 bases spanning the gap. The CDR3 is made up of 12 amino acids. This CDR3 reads CASSFINQPQHF. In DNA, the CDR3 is TGTGCCAGCAGTTTCATCAATCAGCCCCAGCATTTT.

CDR3 protein: CASRQVVSGSIEQYF. The CDR3 DNA reads as TGCGCCAGCAGACAAGTCGTGAGCGGGAGTATCGAGCAGTACTTC. The genes are TRBV5-1 and TRBJ2-7, with 8 bases lining up with TRBD2. CDR3 length: 15 amino acids. With V trimmed by 5 bases and J by 6 bases, 13 bases remained unmatched. CDR1 is SGHRS, CDR2 YFSETQ, per germline. Full variable domain (outside the CDR3, taken from reference TRBV5-1 and TRBJ2-7): KAGVTQTPRYLIKTRGQQVTLSCSPISGHRSVSWYQQTPGQGLQFLFEYFSETQRNKGNFPGRFSGRQFSNSRSEMNVSTLELGDSALYLCASRQVVSGSIEQYFGPGTRLTVT.

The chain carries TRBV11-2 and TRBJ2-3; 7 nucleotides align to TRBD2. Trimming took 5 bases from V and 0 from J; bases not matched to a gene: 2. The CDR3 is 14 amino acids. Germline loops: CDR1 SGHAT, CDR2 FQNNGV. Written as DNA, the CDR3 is TGTGCCAGCAGCCAGCGGGATAGCACAGATACGCAGTATTTT. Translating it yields CASSQRDSTDTQYF.

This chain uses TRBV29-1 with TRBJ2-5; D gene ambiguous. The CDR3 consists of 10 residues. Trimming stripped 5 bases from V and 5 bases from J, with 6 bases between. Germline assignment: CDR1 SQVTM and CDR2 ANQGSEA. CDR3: CSVSRETQYF. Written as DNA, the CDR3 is TGCAGCGTTTCCAGGGAGACCCAGTACTTC.

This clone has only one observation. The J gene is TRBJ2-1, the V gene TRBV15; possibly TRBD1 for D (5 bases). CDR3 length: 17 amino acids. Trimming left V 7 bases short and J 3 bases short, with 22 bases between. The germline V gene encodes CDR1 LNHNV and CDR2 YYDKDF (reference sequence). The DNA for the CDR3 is TGTGCCACCATTCAAATTGGGGCCGGCAGTTTCTACAATGAGCAGTTCTTC. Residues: CATIQIGAGSFYNEQFF. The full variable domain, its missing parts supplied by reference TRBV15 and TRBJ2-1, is DAMVIQNPRYQVTQFGKPVTLSCSQTLNHNVMYWYQQKSSQAPKLLFHYYDKDFNNEADTPDNFQSRRPNTSFCFLDIRSPGLGDTAMYLCATIQIGAGSFYNEQFFGPGTRLTVL.